The rows below give T cell receptor beta chains drawn from one sample of a study of CD8+ T cells in alopecia areata. Profiling relied on immunoSEQ multiplex PCR, and the TCRdb table lists in-frame clones only, not all of them. The sample records around 160,000 clones, roughly 60% being singletons. Here the sequenced sample was CD4+ T cells sorted from blood, taken at week 24, from a patient treated with tofacitinib. These receptors originate from a human donor with alopecia areata. CDR3s include the opening cysteine and the closing phenylalanine or tryptophan. The order of the fields is J gene, V gene, D gene, clone size, CDR3 DNA, CDR3 protein. D genes are given only for firm matches. A clone size is listed for some rows: how often the clone was seen (once, few, many), or a class if it is expanded.

>TRBJ1-1|TRBV27|.|few
TGTGCCAGCAGTTATACGGGGTTCACTGAAGCTTTCTTT
CASSYTGFTEAFF
>TRBJ2-2|TRBV15|.|.
TGTGCCACCAGCAGAGATTCGGGGACCGGGGAGCTGTTTTTT
CATSRDSGTGELFF
>TRBJ1-1|TRBV30|.|.
TGTGCCTGGAGTCCTTCTCCCCCAACGAAAGCTTTCTTT
CAWSPSPPTKAFF
>TRBJ2-2|TRBV7-7|TRBD1|.
TGTGCCAGCAGCTTGGGGACAGATAACACCGGGGAGCTGTTTTTT
CASSLGTDNTGELFF
>TRBJ2-2|TRBV14|.|.
TGTGCCAGCAGCTCATACAGGGACACCGGGGAGCTGTTTTTT
CASSSYRDTGELFF
>TRBJ1-5|TRBV30|.|.
TGTGCCTGGAGTGAGGGGCAGAATCAGCCCCAGCATTTT
CAWSEGQNQPQHF
>TRBJ1-2|TRBV30|.|few
TGTGCCTGTCAGACAGTCGCGGGTGGCTACACCTTC
CACQTVAGGYTF
>TRBJ1-1|TRBV18|.|.
TGTGCCAGCTGTCAGGGTACGACTGAAGCTTTCTTT
CASCQGTTEAFF
>TRBJ2-1|TRBV29-1|TRBD1|.
TGCAGCGTTCAACCCGGACAGGGACATATCTACAATGAGCAGTTCTTC
CSVQPGQGHIYNEQFF
>TRBJ2-1|TRBV5-6|.|.
TGTGCCAGCAGCTTTATGGGTGAGCAGTTCTTC
CASSFMGEQFF